This TCR beta chain was documented in a study of OX40 agonist ivuxolimab in advanced cancers. Regarding the complete study: The costimulatory receptor OX40 (CD134) was targeted by ivuxolimab, a fully human IgG2 agonistic monoclonal antibody. Partial responses occurred in three dose-escalation patients: two with cutaneous melanoma and one with hepatocellular carcinoma. Patients were allowed to have had prior anti-PD-1, anti-PD-L1 or anti-CTLA-4 therapy, and around two fifths of the dose-escalation patients had been treated with checkpoint inhibitors. Intravenous ivuxolimab was administered to patients every 2 weeks at six dose levels: 0.01, 0.1, 0.3, 1.5, 3 and 10 mg/kg. The monotherapy dose-escalation portion (N of about 50 patients) of the phase I ivuxolimab trial is reported in the paper. Of the roughly 52 dose-escalation patients, hepatocellular carcinoma was present in about 20, melanoma in around 15, renal cell carcinoma in 9 and head and neck cancer in 9. The purpose of peripheral TCRbeta sequencing was to test whether ivuxolimab changed TCR sequence diversity and led to clonal T-cell expansion. The dose-escalation cohort was roughly 87% male with a mean age of around 62 years, ranging from roughly 23 to 80. Summary of the overall study and its limitations: Clonal expansion of both CD4+ and CD8+ blood T cells was observed from baseline to week 6 at doses 0.1 to 3.0 mg/kg. On average, CD8+ T cells showed more expanded clones than CD4+ T cells after ivuxolimab. The antigen specificity of the peripheral T cells that underwent clonal expansion was not determined. In the 0.1-3.0 mg/kg groups, partial responders had among the lowest normalized peripheral clonal expansion, particularly in CD8+ T cells. Low levels of normalized T-cell clonal expansion were also seen in some patients who did not respond.

The trial excluded patients who had a history of autoimmune disease or who were on systemic immunosuppression. Peripheral blood for TCR sequencing was drawn from every dose cohort at baseline, at cycle 4 day 1 and at cycle 7 day 1. The samples were drawn from a first-in-human, open-label, multicenter phase I dose-escalation trial of ivuxolimab. The trial enrolled adults with locally advanced or metastatic head and neck squamous cell, hepatocellular, melanoma or renal cell carcinoma. Before TCR sequencing, CD4+ T cells and CD8+ T cells were sorted from peripheral blood as separate populations. Inclusive of the bounding cysteine and phenylalanine, the CDR3 is 18 residues long. The CDR3 DNA has 54 bases and is translated from base 1. V is reduced by 5 bases and J by 4 bases, leaving a spacing of 24 bases between them. Per the germline V gene, SGHDT is the CDR1 and YYEEEE is the CDR2. This clone appeared a single time. Its cognate antigen has yet to be identified. No much larger clonotype is one base removed from it; base qualities were not supplied.

Genomic DNA was isolated from the sorted cells so that the TCRbeta CDR3 region could be sequenced. TCRbeta CDR3 regions were sequenced using the immunoSEQ Assay. TCRdb retrieved this table from immuneACCESS and kept in-frame rearrangements only. Not all clones are present; in checked studies, unresolved V genes account for under half, and no reason is known for the remainder. In all, the sample holds about 62,000 clones, and 65% to 90% of those were seen once. The ten largest clones add up to 2.4% of the sample. The sequenced sample was CD4+ or CD8+ T cells sorted from blood, obtained in a trial of the OX40 agonist ivuxolimab. The receptor was derived from an adult with an advanced solid tumor such as melanoma, head and neck, liver or kidney cancer. The rearranged segments are TRBV5-6 and TRBJ2-2; TRBD2 could be the D gene, as 5 bases match. The bases are TGTGCCAGCAGTCTGTTTACGAGGTCGGGGATGGGCACCGGGGAGCTGTTTTTT. This encodes CASSLFTRSGMGTGELFF.